Described below is a single T cell receptor beta chain sequence and its context. Antigen specificity is unknown. TCRdb's table, derived via immunoSEQ multiplex PCR, lists solely in-frame clones and lacks some. The profile covers about 36,000 clones, with 75% to 90% appearing a single time and approximately 2% taken by the ten largest. These data belong to a study of T cell clonotyping in hematopoietic cell transplantation. General study findings and limits: Pathologically expanded recipient clonotypes increased progressively from day 30 to day 180 as diversity fell. CD4 and CD8 repertoire contributions could not be separated without sorting. Higher Inverse Simpson Index values in graft donor and pretransplant recipient predicted broader posttransplant TCR diversity. At the given depth, recipient repertoires were over 97% de novo clonotypes.

Trimming removed 2 bases from V and 1 base from J; junction bases left unmatched: 3. The CDR3 sequence is 16 residues long. CDR1 is LNHDA and CDR2 is SQIVND in the germline V gene (reference sequence). The chain carries TRBV19 and TRBJ2-1, with 9 positions matching TRBD2. The origin of this receptor is a woman in her forties in good health. Some clones in this sample may be carry-over from other donors' samples. Sequencing input: peripheral blood mononuclear cells. The CDR3: CASSISSGRSYNEQFF. The CDR3 DNA is TGTGCCAGTAGTATATCCAGCGGGAGGTCCTACAATGAGCAGTTCTTC.